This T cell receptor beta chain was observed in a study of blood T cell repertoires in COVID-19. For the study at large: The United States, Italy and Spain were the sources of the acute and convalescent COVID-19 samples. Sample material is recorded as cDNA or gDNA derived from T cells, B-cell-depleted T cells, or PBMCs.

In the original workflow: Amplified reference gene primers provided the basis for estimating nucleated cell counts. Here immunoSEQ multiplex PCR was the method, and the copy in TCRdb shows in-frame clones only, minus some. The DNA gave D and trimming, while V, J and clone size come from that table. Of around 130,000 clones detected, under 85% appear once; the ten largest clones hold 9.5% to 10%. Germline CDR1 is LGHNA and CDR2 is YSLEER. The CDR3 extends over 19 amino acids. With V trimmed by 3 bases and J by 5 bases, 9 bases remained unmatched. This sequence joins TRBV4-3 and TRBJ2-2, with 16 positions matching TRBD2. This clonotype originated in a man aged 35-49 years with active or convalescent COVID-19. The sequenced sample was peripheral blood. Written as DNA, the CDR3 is TGCGCCAGCAGCCAGGGGACTAGCGGGGGGGCGCGACAAACCGGGGAGCTGTTTTTT. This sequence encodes CASSQGTSGGARQTGELFF.